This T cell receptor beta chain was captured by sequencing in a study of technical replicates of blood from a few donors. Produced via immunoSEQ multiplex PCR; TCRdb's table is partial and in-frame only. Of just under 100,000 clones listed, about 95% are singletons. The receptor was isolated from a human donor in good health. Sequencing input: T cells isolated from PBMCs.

The CDR3 DNA follows: TGTGCCAGCAGCCAAGAAGGACTAGCGGGAGACGAGCAGTACTTC. Its translation is CASSQEGLAGDEQYF. The V gene is TRBV4-2, the J gene TRBJ2-7, with 13 bases fitting TRBD2. The J segment lost 5 bases and the V segment lost 0 bases, leaving 1 base of the junction unmatched. Germline values: CDR1 LGHNA, CDR2 YNFKEQ. This CDR3 has 15 amino acids.